The 20 T cell receptor beta chains in this list originate from one sample, sequenced in a study of response to subunit inactivated influenza vaccine. From the RT-PCR reads, TCRdb called clonotypes with MiXCR, one entry per CDR3 protein. The sample carries 300,000 to 350,000 distinct CDR3 sequences, roughly 22% recorded once. The sequences come from PBMCs from blood, collected less than 22 months after vaccination. The receptors originated from a man aged 50 to 69 who received an inactivated influenza vaccine.

The rearrangement links TRBV6-2 or TRBV6-3 to TRBJ1-2; D is possibly TRBD1 (5 bases). Trimming removed 5 bases at V and 4 bases at J, with 17 bases between. In germline, CDR1 is MNHEY, CDR2 SVGEGT. The CDR3 covers 15 residues. CDR3 residues: CASSPDNRGIYGYTF. CDR3 DNA sequence: TGTGCCAGCAGTCCCGACAATAGGGGTATCTATGGCTACACCTTC.

This clonotype was detected many times. This chain links TRBV20-1 with TRBJ1-1, with D hard to call. Trimming took 6 bases from V and 1 from J, leaving 18 bases between them. Germline loops: CDR1 DFQATT, CDR2 SNEGSKA (reference sequence). CDR3 length equals 15 residues. For the CDR3, the DNA is TGCAGTGCCCCCCCACCGGGTCGAGCGAACACTGAAGCTTTCTTT. This codes for CSAPPPGRANTEAFF.

This clonotype appeared a single time. This sequence joins TRBV24-1 and TRBJ2-7; no clear D gene. The CDR3 spans 19 residues. Germline V gives CDR1 KGHDR, CDR2 SFDVKD. V lost 0 bases, J lost 0 bases, and 20 bases lay in between. CDR3 loop: CATSDLGRLHFLSSYEQYF. CDR3 nucleotide sequence: TGTGCCACCAGTGATTTGGGTCGACTCCACTTCTTGAGCTCCTACGAGCAGTACTTC.

This clonotype was seen only a few times. V usage is TRBV20-1 and J usage is TRBJ1-1; D not resolved. Trimming took off 3 bases at V and 3 bases at J, with 14 bases between the two ends. Germline V CDR1 and CDR2: DFQATT, SNEGSKA (reference sequence). The length of the CDR3 is 14 residues. The CDR3 DNA reads as TGCAGTGCTAGGGAAGGTGGGCTGGACACTGAAGCTTTCTTT. Translation gives CSAREGGLDTEAFF.

V is TRBV19 and J is TRBJ1-2; D may be TRBD1 (5 bases). V shed 6 bases and J shed 5 bases, with 13 bases lying between them. The germline V gene has CDR1 LNHDA and CDR2 SQIVND (reference sequence). The CDR3 consists of 13 residues. The CDR3 DNA sequence: TGTGCCAGTAGCCCAGGGTCCAAGTATGGCTACACCTTC. Its protein is CASSPGSKYGYTF.

V usage is TRBV7-9 and J usage is TRBJ2-1; 7 bases align to TRBD1. This CDR3 is built from 15 residues. Germline assignment: CDR1 SEHNR and CDR2 FQNEAQ (reference sequence). The V gene end was trimmed by 6 bases and the J gene end by 5 bases; junction bases not matched to a gene: 10. CDR3 region: CASSIGTAGNNEQFF. The CDR3 coding sequence is TGTGCCAGCAGTATCGGGACAGCCGGGAACAATGAGCAGTTCTTC.

The J gene is TRBJ2-7, the V gene TRBV11-2; D is ambiguous. Germline CDR1 and CDR2: SGHAT and FQNNGV. The CDR3 spans 14 residues. V lost 0 bases and J 3 bases, leaving 9 bases between the germline ends. The CDR3 sequence: CASSLEAADYEQYF. CDR3 bases: TGTGCCAGCAGCTTAGAGGCAGCAGACTACGAGCAGTACTTC.

This clonotype was picked up many times. The chain is built from TRBV15 and TRBJ1-5, with a possible D match to TRBD1 (5 bases). The CDR3 has 15 residues. Germline V gives CDR1 LNHNV, CDR2 YYDKDF (reference sequence). Trimming took 0 bases from V and 3 from J, leaving 9 bases between them. The CDR3 DNA follows: TGTGCCACCAGCAGAGACAAGGGGTTCAATCAGCCCCAGCATTTT. Its translation: CATSRDKGFNQPQHF.

The rearrangement joins TRBV5-5 to TRBJ1-2, with D unresolved. Germline V gene data show CDR1 as SGHKS and CDR2 as YYEKEE (reference sequence). Trimming left V 1 base short and J 4 bases short, with 5 bases between. The CDR3 totals 12 residues. CDR3 in amino acids: CASSLYGYGYTF. DNA for the CDR3: TGTGCCAGCAGCTTGTACGGCTATGGCTACACCTTC.

The V call is TRBV20-1, the J call TRBJ2-7; no firm D call. Trimming cost V 1 base and J 5 bases, with 12 bases left between them. The CDR3 sequence is 13 residues long. Germline V gene sequence: CDR1 DFQATT, CDR2 SNEGSKA (reference sequence). CDR3 loop: CSARGDLPHEQYF. The CDR3 DNA reads as TGCAGTGCTAGAGGTGACCTTCCCCACGAGCAGTACTTC.

This clonotype was detected a few times. V gene TRBV7-9 combines with J gene TRBJ1-2; a possible D gene is TRBD1 (5 bases). Germline-derived CDR1 and CDR2 are SEHNR and FQNEAQ (reference sequence). This CDR3 spans 17 amino acids. V dropped 5 bases and J dropped 0 bases, with 19 bases sitting between them. This chain's CDR3 is CASSLGTLRGANYGYTF. Here the CDR3 DNA reads TGTGCCAGCAGCCTCGGGACCTTACGAGGGGCTAACTATGGCTACACCTTC.

This clonotype was counted between two and nine times. This chain links TRBV4-1 with TRBJ2-1; 9 bases align to TRBD2. In germline, CDR1 is MGHRA, CDR2 YSYEKL. The ends lost 3 bases at V and 10 bases at J; junction bases unmatched: 7. The CDR3 extends over 14 amino acids. The chain's CDR3 is CASSHRLAVGEQFF. CDR3 coding DNA: TGCGCCAGCAGCCACAGACTAGCGGTAGGCGAGCAGTTCTTC.

This clonotype showed up just a few times. The rearrangement joins TRBV15 to TRBJ1-4; D uncertain. CDR3 length: 18 amino acids. Germline CDR1 LNHNV, CDR2 YYDKDF (reference sequence). Trimming took off 0 bases at V and 4 bases at J, with 18 bases between the two ends. This chain's CDR3 is CATSRDLGNRLLNEKLFF. The CDR3 DNA reads TGTGCCACCAGCAGAGATCTGGGCAACCGGCTGCTTAATGAAAAACTGTTTTTT.

The chain employs TRBV20-1 and TRBJ2-5; the match to TRBD2 covers 13 bases. With V trimmed by 0 bases and J by 5 bases, 3 bases remained unmatched. The CDR3 sequence is 15 residues long. Per the germline V gene, CDR1 is DFQATT and CDR2 is SNEGSKA (reference sequence). DNA for the CDR3: TGCAGTGCTAGAGAACTAGCGGGGGGGCAGGAGACCCAGTACTTC. It is translated as CSARELAGGQETQYF.

This clonotype has a handful of counts. V and J are TRBV4-3 and TRBJ1-4; D remains unclear. Trimming removed 0 bases at V and 4 bases at J, with 9 bases between. Germline assignment: CDR1 LGHNA and CDR2 YSLEER. The CDR3 length is 15 residues. DNA for the CDR3: TGCGCCAGCAGCCAAGATGCAGGACTTAATGAAAAACTGTTTTTT. It specifies CASSQDAGLNEKLFF.

The J gene is TRBJ1-2, the V gene TRBV4-1; D is unresolved. The CDR3 loop spans 13 amino acids. The germline V and J ends were trimmed by 1 base and 6 bases, with 9 bases remaining between them. From germline, CDR1 is MGHRA and CDR2 YSYEKL. The chain's CDR3 is CASSQANRDGYTF. CDR3 in DNA: TGCGCCAGCAGCCAAGCCAATAGGGATGGCTACACCTTC.

The chain couples TRBV7-3 to TRBJ2-5; unclear D gene. The germline V and J ends were trimmed by 5 bases and 4 bases, with 11 bases remaining between them. The V gene's germline CDR1 is SGHTA and CDR2 FQGTGA. CDR3 size: 13 residues. This CDR3 reads CASSPRPGETQYF. The CDR3 nucleotides are TGTGCCAGCAGCCCAAGGCCGGGAGAGACCCAGTACTTC.

The rearrangement uses TRBV7-2 and TRBJ2-3; 7 bases agree with TRBD2. This CDR3 contains 17 residues. Germline V lookup: CDR1 SGHTA, CDR2 FQGNSA. V was pared by 1 base and J by 0 bases, with 7 bases of the junction left unmatched. CDR3 sequence (DNA): TGTGCCAGCAGCTTAGGGGTGGGAGGGCCGAGCACAGATACGCAGTATTTT. This encodes CASSLGVGGPSTDTQYF.

V is TRBV7-9 and J is TRBJ1-6; TRBD1 matches 7 bases. Trimming at V came to 5 bases and at J to 5 bases, leaving 9 bases not matched to a gene. CDR3 length: 16 residues. Germline CDR1 and CDR2: SEHNR and FQNEAQ (reference sequence). The CDR3 sequence is CASSKSTGTNNSPLHF. The CDR3 region has the DNA TGTGCCAGCAGCAAGTCGACAGGGACAAATAATTCACCCCTCCACTTT.

Ten or more counts support this clonotype. The genes are TRBV4-1 and TRBJ1-1; 8 bases are shared with TRBD1. The CDR3 runs to 15 residues. Germline assignment: CDR1 MGHRA and CDR2 YSYEKL. V lost 0 bases to trimming and J lost 5 bases; unmatched junction nucleotides: 5. Written as DNA, the CDR3 is TGCGCCAGCAGCCAAGACGGGACAGGAACAACTGAAGCTTTCTTT. It specifies CASSQDGTGTTEAFF.